Each of the 4 T cell receptor beta chains below was sequenced from the same sample in a study of blood T cell repertoires in COVID-19. The data were produced by immunoSEQ multiplex PCR, yet TCRdb's version contains in-frame clones alone and is incomplete. The repertoire holds 200,000 to 250,000 clones, with over 75% as singletons. The source material was peripheral blood. Receptors were obtained from a human donor in a cohort sampled during active COVID-19.

The chain has TRBV6-2 or TRBV6-3 and TRBJ2-3, with 8 bases fitting TRBD2. CDR3 length: 16 amino acids. Unmatched junction bases numbered 8, after V lost 4 bases and J lost 2 bases. Germline V lookup: CDR1 MNHEY, CDR2 SVGEGT. CDR3 sequence (DNA): TGTGCCAGCAGTTCCACCTCGGGGGGGGTCACAGATACGCAGTATTTT. Protein sequence: CASSSTSGGVTDTQYF.

This chain links TRBV4-3 with TRBJ1-3; D is possibly TRBD1 (5 bases). This CDR3 spans 15 amino acids. Germline CDR1 and CDR2: LGHNA and YSLEER. Trimming removed 4 bases from V and 3 bases from J, with 13 bases in between. CDR3 nucleotide sequence: TGCGCCAGCAGCCTCCAGGGTAGGGGTGGAAACACCATATATTTT. It yields the protein CASSLQGRGGNTIYF.

This clone was counted ten times or more. The chain uses TRBV10-3 and TRBJ1-3; 7 nucleotides align to TRBD1. The V gene end was trimmed by 6 bases and the J gene end by 3 bases; junction bases not matched to a gene: 8. Germline values: CDR1 ENHRY, CDR2 SYGVKD. This CDR3 spans 15 amino acids. CDR3 protein: CAIRRGDRVGNTIYF. DNA for the CDR3: TGTGCCATCAGGAGGGGAGACAGGGTTGGAAACACCATATATTTT.

The chain couples TRBV4-1 to TRBJ1-4, with 7 bases aligning to TRBD1. V trimming: 0 bases; J trimming: 10 bases; junction bases outside the gene matches: 8. The CDR3 is made up of 15 amino acids. Germline V gene sequence: CDR1 MGHRA, CDR2 YSYEKL. The CDR3 sequence: CASSQEHTGVVKLFF. The CDR3 nucleotides are TGCGCCAGCAGCCAAGAACATACAGGGGTCGTAAAACTGTTTTTT.